This T cell receptor beta chain emerged from a study of CD8+ T cells in alopecia areata. On the study more broadly: The drug, oral tofacitinib, was given to treated patients at 5 to 10 mg twice daily.

Sequencing templates came from extracted RNA that was reverse transcribed into cDNA. Sequencing used immunoSEQ multiplex PCR; TCRdb keeps in-frame clones, though not all of them. The data contain about 210,000 clones, around three fifths of them singletons. The treatment denotes: oral pan-JAK inhibitor, 5-10 mg twice daily. Trimming pared 5 bases from V and 7 bases from J, leaving 26 bases between. This CDR3 region has 17 residues. The V gene's germline CDR1 is SGHAT and CDR2 FQNNGV. A remark on this clone: Antigen specificity is unknown.

Study-wide findings and caveats: Clarity of TCR sharing across patients fell short of that in mice, possibly HLA-related. Numerous clones, expanded in lesions, remained in scalp and blood during tofacitinib. Greater clonality was observed in lesional scalp samples, especially alopecia totalis/universalis, versus normal scalp.

This specimen consisted of CD4+ T cells sorted from blood, obtained at week 4, from a patient treated with tofacitinib. The chain carries TRBV11-2 and TRBJ2-5, with TRBD2 as a possible D gene (6 bases). This clonotype was sampled from a human donor with alopecia areata. The DNA for the CDR3 is TGTGCCAGCAGCAAGCGGGCGGGGAACTCCAATGTTGGGACCCAGTACTTC. Translating gives CASSKRAGNSNVGTQYF.